The 10 T cell receptor beta chains listed next were all sequenced from one sample in a study of early T cells in non-severe SARS-CoV-2 infection. TCRdb called the 5' RACE reads again in MiXCR, with one record for every CDR3 protein. Among about 40,000 distinct CDR3 sequences listed, less than 6.5% were seen once. Sequencing was performed on whole blood, taken at baseline. The source of these receptors is an adult who was a healthcare worker with PCR-confirmed SARS-CoV-2 infection or an uninfected control (not recorded which).

This clonotype showed up many times. V and J are TRBV4-1 and TRBJ2-1; 8 positions match TRBD1. Germline loops: CDR1 MGHRA, CDR2 YSYEKL. The CDR3 runs 16 residues. V shed 3 bases and J 3 bases; nucleotides not matched to a gene: 7. The CDR3 sequence: CASSHPGGGVYNEQFF. The CDR3 DNA sequence: TGCGCCAGCAGCCACCCAGGGGGCGGAGTCTACAATGAGCAGTTCTTC.

This clonotype was observed at least ten times. The rearrangement joins TRBV19 to TRBJ1-5; D remains unclear. CDR1 and CDR2 (germline): LNHDA, SQIVND (reference sequence). Trimming took 6 bases from V and 4 from J, leaving 10 bases between them. The CDR3 has 13 amino acids. The CDR3 here is CASSEFSNQPQHF. In DNA form, the CDR3 reads TGTGCCAGTAGCGAGTTTTCAAATCAGCCCCAGCATTTT.

V gene TRBV7-9 combines with J gene TRBJ2-1, with TRBD2 identical over 13 bases. V was clipped by 4 bases and J by 6 bases; unmatched bases: 9. Per the germline V gene, CDR1 is SEHNR and CDR2 is FQNEAQ (reference sequence). The CDR3 is 17 amino acids. DNA of the CDR3: TGTGCCAGCAGCTCGGTACTAGCGGGAGGGCCTGGCAATGAGCAGTTCTTC. Protein: CASSSVLAGGPGNEQFF. Variable domain in full (rest from reference TRBV7-9 and TRBJ2-1): DTGVSQNPRHKITKRGQNVTFRCDPISEHNRLYWYRQTLGQGPEFLTYFQNEAQLEKSRLLSDRFSAERPKGSFSTLEIQRTEQGDSAMYLCASSSVLAGGPGNEQFFGPGTRLTVL.

The chain joins TRBV4-3 to TRBJ1-2; 7 bases are shared with TRBD1. Germline V gene data show CDR1 as LGHNA and CDR2 as YSLEER. V dropped 1 base and J dropped 6; count of bases not matched to a gene: 8. The CDR3 is 15 amino acids. The CDR3 loop is CASSQGLQGTHGYTF. CDR3 DNA sequence: TGCGCCAGCAGCCAAGGACTACAGGGGACCCATGGCTACACCTTC.

This clonotype was observed many times. V is TRBV7-9 and J is TRBJ1-2, with no clear D. V was shortened by 3 bases and J by 0 bases, with 2 bases between the two germline ends. Germline V gene data show CDR1 as SEHNR and CDR2 as FQNEAQ (reference sequence). This CDR3 spans 12 amino acids. CDR3 amino acids: CASSLANYGYTF. The DNA of the CDR3 is TGTGCCAGCAGCTTGGCTAACTATGGCTACACCTTC.

The table lists this clonotype with many counts. This sequence joins TRBV12-3 or TRBV12-4 and TRBJ2-1, with TRBD2 matching over 7 bases. This CDR3 has 14 residues. V trimming: 7 bases; J trimming: 1 base; junction bases outside the gene matches: 4. CDR3 DNA sequence: TGTGCCAGCACCAGAGCGGGATCCTACAATGAGCAGTTCTTC. It codes for CASTRAGSYNEQFF.

This clonotype appeared many times. Written as DNA, the CDR3 is TGTGCCAGCAGCTCTACAGGGTCCGATACGCAGTATTTT. It is translated as CASSSTGSDTQYF. The chain has TRBV6-2 or TRBV6-3 and TRBJ2-3; a weak D match, TRBD1 (6 bases). Germline CDR1 is MNHEY and CDR2 is SVGEGT. The CDR3 runs 13 residues. The V end was cut by 6 bases, the J end by 6 bases, with 13 bases between.

This clonotype was recorded a few times. The chain combines TRBV5-4 with TRBJ1-2; D remains unclear. V was pared by 2 bases and J by 2 bases, with 7 bases between. The CDR3 runs 13 residues. Germline CDR1 and CDR2: SGHNT and YYREEE (reference sequence). The CDR3 region is CASSFYGNYGYTF. The CDR3 coding sequence is TGTGCCAGCAGCTTTTACGGGAACTATGGCTACACCTTC.

In its sample, this clonotype was seen a few times. The chain is built from TRBV20-1 and TRBJ2-7; D perhaps matches TRBD2 (6 bases). Trimming removed 6 bases from V and 1 base from J, with 16 bases in between. The CDR3 sequence is 14 residues long. CDR1 DFQATT and CDR2 SNEGSKA come from the germline V gene (reference sequence). CDR3 in amino acids: CSAADSAGSYEQYF. The CDR3 nucleotides are TGCAGTGCCGCGGACTCGGCGGGGTCCTACGAGCAGTACTTC.

This clonotype was found many times. The J gene is TRBJ1-5, the V gene TRBV19, with D perhaps matching TRBD1 (6 bases). Germline V gives CDR1 LNHDA, CDR2 SQIVND (reference sequence). With 7 bases removed from V and 7 bases from J, the gap between germline ends came to 23 bases. The CDR3 spans 16 residues. CDR3 residues: CASTEPNRANGQPQHF. The CDR3 nucleotides are TGTGCCAGTACCGAACCAAACAGGGCGAACGGACAGCCCCAGCATTTT.